Sequencing of this TCR beta chain was carried out in a study of T-cell reconstitution after alpha-beta-depleted transplantation in children. This clonotype has just a few counts. The CDR3 consists of 14 residues. The V segment lost 2 bases and the J segment 5 bases; nucleotides outside the gene matches: 6. Germline assignment: CDR1 SGHRS and CDR2 YFSETQ. The TCRbeta library incorporated unique molecular identifiers. TCRdb recomputed calls from the PCR reads with MiXCR, one row per CDR3 protein. Of hundreds of thousands of distinct CDR3 sequences detected, roughly 18% appear once; the ten largest clones hold roughly 3.3%.

V and J are TRBV5-1 and TRBJ2-7; 8 nucleotides align to TRBD2. The specimen comprised PBMCs from the stem cell graft donor, sampled from the stem cell graft. The clonotype comes from a human donor who donated a stem cell graft to a child with acute lymphoblastic leukemia. This chain's CDR3 is CASSLEAGVDEQYF. The CDR3 DNA follows: TGCGCCAGCAGCTTAGAAGCGGGAGTCGACGAGCAGTACTTC.